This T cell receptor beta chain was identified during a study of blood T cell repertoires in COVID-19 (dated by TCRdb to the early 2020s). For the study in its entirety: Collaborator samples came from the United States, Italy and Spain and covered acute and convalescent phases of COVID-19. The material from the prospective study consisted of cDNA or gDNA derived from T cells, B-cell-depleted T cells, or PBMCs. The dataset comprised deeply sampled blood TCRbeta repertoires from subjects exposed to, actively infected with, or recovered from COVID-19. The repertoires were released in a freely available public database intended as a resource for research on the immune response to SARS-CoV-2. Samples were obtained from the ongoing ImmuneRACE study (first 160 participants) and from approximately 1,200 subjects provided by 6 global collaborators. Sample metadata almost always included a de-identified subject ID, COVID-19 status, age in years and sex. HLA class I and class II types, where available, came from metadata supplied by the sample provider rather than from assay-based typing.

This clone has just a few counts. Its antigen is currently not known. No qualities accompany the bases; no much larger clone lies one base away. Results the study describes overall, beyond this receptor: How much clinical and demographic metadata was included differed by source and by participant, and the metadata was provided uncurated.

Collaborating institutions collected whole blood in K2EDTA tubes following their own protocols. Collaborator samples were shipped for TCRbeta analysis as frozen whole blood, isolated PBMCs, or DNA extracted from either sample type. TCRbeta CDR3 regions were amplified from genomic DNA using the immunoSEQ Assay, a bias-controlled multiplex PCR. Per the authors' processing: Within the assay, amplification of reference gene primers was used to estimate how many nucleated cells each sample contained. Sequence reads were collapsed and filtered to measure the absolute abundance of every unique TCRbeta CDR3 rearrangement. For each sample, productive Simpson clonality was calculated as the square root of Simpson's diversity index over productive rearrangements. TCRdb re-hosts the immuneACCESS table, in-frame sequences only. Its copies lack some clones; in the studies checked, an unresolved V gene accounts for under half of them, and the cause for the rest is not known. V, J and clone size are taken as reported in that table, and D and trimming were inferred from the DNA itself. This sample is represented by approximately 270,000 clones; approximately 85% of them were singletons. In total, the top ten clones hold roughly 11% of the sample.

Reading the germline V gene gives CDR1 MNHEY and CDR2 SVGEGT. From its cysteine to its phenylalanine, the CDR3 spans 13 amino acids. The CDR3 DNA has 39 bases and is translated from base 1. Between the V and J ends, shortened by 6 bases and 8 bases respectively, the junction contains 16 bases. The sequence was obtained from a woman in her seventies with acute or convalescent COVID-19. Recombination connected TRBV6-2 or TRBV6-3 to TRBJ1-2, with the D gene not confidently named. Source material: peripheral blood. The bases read TGTGCCAGCAGCCTACTCGAGGCCTCCGGCTACACCTTC. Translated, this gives CASSLLEASGYTF.